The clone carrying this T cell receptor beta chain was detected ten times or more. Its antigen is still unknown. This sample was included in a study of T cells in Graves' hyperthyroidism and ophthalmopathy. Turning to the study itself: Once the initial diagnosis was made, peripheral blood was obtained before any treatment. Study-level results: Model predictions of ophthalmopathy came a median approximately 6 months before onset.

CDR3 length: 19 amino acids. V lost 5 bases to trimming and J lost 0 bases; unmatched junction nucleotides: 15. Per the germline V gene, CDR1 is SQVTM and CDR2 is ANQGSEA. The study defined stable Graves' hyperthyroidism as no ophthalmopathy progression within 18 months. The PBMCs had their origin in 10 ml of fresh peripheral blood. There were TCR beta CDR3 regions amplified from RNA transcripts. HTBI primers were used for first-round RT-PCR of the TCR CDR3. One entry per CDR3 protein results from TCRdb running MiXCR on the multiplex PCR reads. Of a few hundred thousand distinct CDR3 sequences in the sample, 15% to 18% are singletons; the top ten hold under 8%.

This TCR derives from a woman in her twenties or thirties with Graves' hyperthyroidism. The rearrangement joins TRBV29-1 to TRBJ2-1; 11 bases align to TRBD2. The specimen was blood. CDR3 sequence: CSVMGFGGLAVSSYNEQFF. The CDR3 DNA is TGCAGCGTTATGGGGTTCGGGGGACTAGCGGTAAGCTCCTACAATGAGCAGTTCTTC.